The clone carrying this T cell receptor (beta chain) has more than one count but fewer than ten. This entry belongs to a study of PD-L1 blockade in urothelial cancer. Study-level background: Patients previously received 0 to 3 chemotherapy regimens. Analyses were performed on blood at 3 weeks after treatment start (the second dose) and at 6 weeks.

The assay was immunoSEQ multiplex PCR, and TCRdb's table has in-frame clones only and misses some. The table has tens of thousands of clones, around 84% seen once. Noted time point: pretreatment peripheral blood. Germline V gene sequence: CDR1 MRHNA, CDR2 SNTAGT. The J segment lost 3 bases and the V segment lost 5 bases, leaving 6 bases of the junction unmatched. The CDR3 has 15 amino acids. This sequence originates from a man aged 50 to 60 with urothelial cancer. The sample consisted of PBMCs, taken around atezolizumab (anti-PD-L1) treatment. The chain is built from TRBV6-4 and TRBJ2-2, with TRBD1 matching over 7 bases. This chain's CDR3 is CASSPGTAYTGELFF. The CDR3 DNA follows: TGTGCCAGCAGTCCCGGGACAGCCTACACCGGGGAGCTGTTTTTT.